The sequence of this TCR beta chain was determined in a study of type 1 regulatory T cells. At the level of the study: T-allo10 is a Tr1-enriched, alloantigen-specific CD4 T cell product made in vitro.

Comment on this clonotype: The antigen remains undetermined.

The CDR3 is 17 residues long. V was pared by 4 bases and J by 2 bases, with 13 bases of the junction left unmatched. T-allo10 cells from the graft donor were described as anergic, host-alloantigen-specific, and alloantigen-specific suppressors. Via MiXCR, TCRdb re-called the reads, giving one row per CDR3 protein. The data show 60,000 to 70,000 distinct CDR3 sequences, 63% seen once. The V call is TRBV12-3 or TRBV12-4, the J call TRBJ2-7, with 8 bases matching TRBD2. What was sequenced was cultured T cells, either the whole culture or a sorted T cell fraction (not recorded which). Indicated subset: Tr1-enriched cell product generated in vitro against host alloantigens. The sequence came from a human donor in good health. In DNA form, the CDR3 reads TGTGCCAGCAGTTCCAATCGACTAGCGCTAAGAGCCTACGAGCAGTACTTC. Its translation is CASSSNRLALRAYEQYF.